Following are 13 T cell receptor beta chains from one sample sequenced in a study of cytomegalovirus exposure and HLA in healthy donors (dated by TCRdb to between 2016 and 2019). Library preparation employed the immunoSEQ multiplex PCR assay. For the multiplex PCR, a mixture combining 60 forward primers for TCR Vbeta segments and 13 reverse primers for TCR Jbeta segments was used. Drawn from immuneACCESS, this table holds only the in-frame rearrangements with V and J called that TCRdb kept. Clones are partly lost; checked studies trace under half to an unresolved V gene and leave the rest unexplained. This sample holds about 170,000 clones; 80% to 90% were observed only once. The ten most abundant clones make up 2% to 2.5% of the sample. The sequencing sample was made of PBMCs. The receptors were sampled from a male donor in good health and CMV-seronegative.

This sequence joins TRBV7-9 and TRBJ2-7, with D perhaps matching TRBD1 (5 bases). The V end was cut by 6 bases, the J end by 3 bases, with 18 bases between. From germline, CDR1 is SEHNR and CDR2 FQNEAQ (reference sequence). The length of the CDR3 is 15 residues. CDR3 in amino acids: CASSPLYKGRYEQYF. In nucleotides, the CDR3 is TGTGCCAGCAGTCCCTTGTACAAGGGGCGCTACGAGCAGTACTTC.

This clone was seen more than once but under ten times. The chain couples TRBV5-1 to TRBJ1-1; D gene unclear. This CDR3 contains 16 residues. Germline loops: CDR1 SGHRS, CDR2 YFSETQ. V was clipped by 1 base and J by 1 base, with 14 bases between them. In nucleotides, the CDR3 is TGCGCCAGCAGCTTGATAGGCGGGAGGACGAACACTGAAGCTTTCTTT. Its translation: CASSLIGGRTNTEAFF.

This chain uses TRBV6-5 with TRBJ1-5; D call uncertain. The CDR3 loop spans 13 amino acids. CDR1 MNHEY and CDR2 SVGAGI come from the germline V gene. V was clipped by 8 bases and J by 0 bases, with 8 bases between them. CDR3: CASGPYSNQPQHF. DNA of the CDR3: TGTGCCAGCGGGCCATATAGCAATCAGCCCCAGCATTTT.

The chain has TRBV11-2 and TRBJ2-2, with TRBD1 identical over 8 bases. This CDR3 spans 15 amino acids. Trimming cost V 5 bases and J 5 bases; bases outside gene matches: 7. Germline values: CDR1 SGHAT, CDR2 FQNNGV. The CDR3: CASSPVTGVTGELFF. CDR3 nucleotides: TGTGCCAGCAGCCCGGTGACAGGGGTTACCGGGGAGCTGTTTTTT.

The rearrangement uses TRBV7-3 and TRBJ1-2, with 10 bases that match TRBD1. The CDR3 runs to 16 residues. Germline V gene sequence: CDR1 SGHTA, CDR2 FQGTGA. V lost 5 bases, J lost 1 base, and 7 bases stayed unmatched. This chain's CDR3 is CASSLSRDRGNYGYTF. CDR3 nucleotides: TGTGCCAGCAGCCTAAGCCGGGACAGGGGTAACTATGGCTACACCTTC.

The V and J genes are TRBV6-5 and TRBJ1-1, with TRBD1 matching over 8 bases. Looked up from germline, CDR1 is MNHEY and CDR2 is SVGAGI. Trimming removed 2 bases from V and 11 bases from J; junction bases left unmatched: 4. The CDR3 has 12 amino acids. The CDR3 protein is CASSYQGAEAFF. CDR3 DNA: TGTGCCAGCAGTTACCAGGGGGCCGAGGCTTTCTTT.

This clone came up a few times. This chain links TRBV28 with TRBJ2-7; 8 nucleotides agree with TRBD1. The CDR3 is made up of 14 amino acids. Germline V lookup: CDR1 MDHEN, CDR2 SYDVKM. The V segment lost 3 bases and the J segment 2 bases; nucleotides outside the gene matches: 3. CDR3 DNA: TGTGCCAGCAGTTTCCAGGACAGGGCCTACGAGCAGTACTTC. It is translated as CASSFQDRAYEQYF.

The chain links TRBV20-1 to TRBJ2-1, with D unclear. From germline, CDR1 is DFQATT and CDR2 SNEGSKA (reference sequence). CDR3 length: 11 residues. The V end was cut by 8 bases, the J end by 3 bases, with 8 bases between. CDR3 protein: CSYFIYNEQFF. The CDR3 DNA is TGCAGTTACTTTATCTACAATGAGCAGTTCTTC.

The chain couples TRBV5-1 to TRBJ2-3; 9 bases map to TRBD1. Germline trimming cut 3 bases from V and 3 bases from J; bases unmatched to any gene: 8. CDR1 is SGHRS, CDR2 YFSETQ, per germline. The CDR3 has 16 amino acids. The CDR3 DNA is TGCGCCAGCAGCTCGCTGCCGGGACAGGGTACAGATACGCAGTATTTT. The encoded protein is CASSSLPGQGTDTQYF.

This clone has just a few counts. The V call is TRBV4-2, the J call TRBJ2-2; D gene ambiguous. CDR3 length: 19 residues. V gave up 4 bases and J gave up 0 bases, with 21 bases separating them. Germline CDR1 LGHNA, CDR2 YNFKEQ. CDR3 nucleotide sequence: TGTGCCAGCAGCCCGTCAAGTTTACGAGACATTGCGAACACCGGGGAGCTGTTTTTT. Protein sequence: CASSPSSLRDIANTGELFF.

The genes are TRBV5-4 and TRBJ2-1; 9 bases are shared with TRBD1. The V and J ends lost 0 bases and 13 bases, in that order; junction bases with no gene match: 5. The CDR3 sequence is 13 residues long. Germline lookup yields CDR1 SGHNT and CDR2 YYREEE (reference sequence). This CDR3 is CASSLDRTGDQFF. CDR3 DNA sequence: TGTGCCAGCAGCTTGGACAGGACAGGGGATCAGTTCTTC. The full variable domain, completed using reference TRBV5-4 and TRBJ2-1, is ETGVTQSPTHLIKTRGQQVTLRCSSQSGHNTVSWYQQALGQGPQFIFQYYREEENGRGNFPPRFSGLQFPNYSSELNVNALELDDSALYLCASSLDRTGDQFFGPGTRLTVL.

The chain carries TRBV28 and TRBJ1-5; 7 bases are shared with TRBD1. The CDR3 runs to 16 residues. The junction had 13 bases not matched to a gene; V was cut back by 7 bases and J by 4 bases. In germline, CDR1 is MDHEN, CDR2 SYDVKM. This CDR3 is CASITLGGGLNQPQHF. The CDR3 DNA sequence: TGTGCCAGCATCACGTTAGGGGGCGGGCTAAATCAGCCCCAGCATTTT.

Here the CDR3 reads CASSSDSYNEQFF. CDR3 DNA sequence: TGTGCCAGTTCCTCGGACTCGTACAATGAGCAGTTCTTC. This rearrangement joins TRBV19 to TRBJ2-1, with D possibly being TRBD2 (5 bases). This CDR3 has 13 residues. The germline CDR1 and CDR2 sequences are LNHDA and SQIVND (reference sequence). V was clipped by 8 bases and J by 4 bases, with 12 bases between them.